These 18 T cell receptor beta chains share one sample of origin, sequenced in a study of blood T cell repertoires in COVID-19. Data came from immunoSEQ multiplex PCR; TCRdb stores just in-frame clones and leaves some out. The data show 150,000 to 200,000 clones, approximately 83% seen once. Sequencing input: peripheral blood. The receptors originated from a woman of 80 years or more with acute or convalescent COVID-19.

The chain has TRBV3-1 (or the pseudogene TRBV3-2) and TRBJ2-2; 7 bases are shared with TRBD2. This CDR3 is built from 15 residues. The germline CDR1 and CDR2 sequences are LGHDT and YNNKEL (reference sequence). V lost 1 base, J lost 8 bases, and 7 bases stayed unmatched. The CDR3 loop reads CASSQVSSGRGELFF. The CDR3 DNA reads TGTGCCAGCAGCCAAGTATCTAGCGGAAGGGGGGAGCTGTTTTTT.

The rearrangement joins TRBV6-1 to TRBJ1-3, with TRBD1 matching over 9 bases. The germline V gene encodes CDR1 MNHNS and CDR2 SASEGT. The trim removed 3 bases at V and 3 bases at J, leaving 6 bases unmatched. The CDR3 is 16 amino acids. The CDR3 DNA is TGTGCCAGCAGTGACCACAGGGGGCTAGGTGGAAACACCATATATTTT. It is translated as CASSDHRGLGGNTIYF.

The V gene is TRBV28, the J gene TRBJ1-2; perhaps TRBD1 as D (6 bases). Germline CDR1 MDHEN, CDR2 SYDVKM. The CDR3 runs 15 residues. V dropped 10 bases and J dropped 3 bases, with 21 bases sitting between them. The CDR3 reads CATNPTRGSHYGYTF. The CDR3 region has the DNA TGTGCCACAAATCCAACCAGGGGAAGTCACTATGGCTACACCTTC.

This clone occurred a few times. This rearrangement joins TRBV19 to TRBJ1-5, with 7 bases identical to TRBD1. V was clipped by 2 bases and J by 4 bases; unmatched bases: 8. There are 16 residues in the CDR3. Per the germline V gene, CDR1 is LNHDA and CDR2 is SQIVND (reference sequence). CDR3 sequence (DNA): TGTGCCAGTAGTATATTCGACAGACAGGGAAATCAGCCCCAGCATTTT. Its protein is CASSIFDRQGNQPQHF.

This chain uses TRBV4-2 with TRBJ2-3, with TRBD2 identical over 7 bases. J was trimmed by 4 bases and V by 1 base; bases with no gene match: 5. Germline V lookup: CDR1 LGHNA, CDR2 YNFKEQ. CDR3 length equals 15 residues. The CDR3: CASSQGEGDPDTQYF. The CDR3 DNA reads as TGTGCCAGCAGCCAAGGGGAGGGAGACCCAGATACGCAGTATTTT.

The chain employs TRBV7-9 and TRBJ2-1; TRBD1 matches at 9 bases. V was clipped by 1 base and J by 4 bases; unmatched bases: 8. Germline-derived CDR1 and CDR2 are SEHNR and FQNEAQ (reference sequence). This CDR3 is 17 amino acids long. The CDR3 coding sequence is TGTGCCAGCAGCTTAGGTAGGGACAGGGATAAATACAATGAGCAGTTCTTC. It yields the protein CASSLGRDRDKYNEQFF.

This clone was recorded once. The rearrangement joins TRBV4-1 to TRBJ2-6; D perhaps matches TRBD2 (5 bases). The V gene's germline CDR1 is MGHRA and CDR2 YSYEKL. The CDR3 has 18 amino acids. Trimming left V 0 bases short and J 3 bases short, with 15 bases between. CDR3 DNA: TGCGCCAGCAGCCAAGATAATGAGGGAGTGTATGGGGCCAACGTCCTGACTTTC. Protein sequence: CASSQDNEGVYGANVLTF.

The chain uses TRBV3-1 (or the pseudogene TRBV3-2) and TRBJ1-2; tentatively, D is TRBD1 (6 bases). Germline V lookup: CDR1 LGHDT, CDR2 YNNKEL (reference sequence). CDR3 length: 14 residues. The germline V and J ends were trimmed by 1 base and 3 bases, with 9 bases remaining between them. This CDR3 reads CASSQGQGYYGYTF. The DNA of the CDR3 is TGTGCCAGCAGCCAAGGTCAGGGGTACTATGGCTACACCTTC.

This chain connects TRBV6-2 or TRBV6-3 to TRBJ2-1; 9 nucleotides match TRBD2. This CDR3 has 17 residues. CDR1 and CDR2 (germline): MNHEY, SVGEGT. V was pared by 2 bases and J by 5 bases, with 10 bases of the junction left unmatched. CDR3 region: CASSYPPAGGPHNEQFF. In DNA, the CDR3 is TGTGCCAGCAGTTACCCCCCAGCGGGAGGACCTCACAATGAGCAGTTCTTC.

The V call is TRBV4-3, the J call TRBJ1-4; maybe TRBD1 (5 bases). CDR3 length: 15 amino acids. The germline V gene has CDR1 LGHNA and CDR2 YSLEER. The germline V and J ends were trimmed by 6 bases and 2 bases, with 13 bases remaining between them. This CDR3 reads CASRPGMSTNEKLFF. In nucleotides, the CDR3 is TGCGCCAGCAGACCAGGGATGTCTACTAATGAAAAACTGTTTTTT.

The chain has TRBV11-2 and TRBJ1-2; possibly TRBD1 for D (5 bases). With 1 base removed from V and 6 bases from J, the gap between germline ends came to 27 bases. Germline CDR1 reads SGHAT; CDR2 reads FQNNGV. The CDR3 covers 19 residues. This CDR3 is CASSLGRMAPRGEGDGYTF. For the CDR3, the DNA is TGTGCCAGCAGCTTAGGAAGGATGGCTCCGCGGGGGGAAGGCGATGGCTACACCTTC.

The chain carries TRBV27 and TRBJ2-7; 7 bases agree with TRBD1. The CDR3 runs to 14 residues. Germline-derived CDR1 and CDR2 are MNHEY and SMNVEV (reference sequence). The ends lost 4 bases at V and 6 bases at J; junction bases unmatched: 9. This chain's CDR3 is CASSYQGTASEQYF. DNA of the CDR3: TGTGCCAGCAGTTACCAGGGGACAGCCAGCGAGCAGTACTTC.

The V and J genes are TRBV7-2 and TRBJ2-7; the D gene is possibly TRBD2 (5 bases). In germline, CDR1 is SGHTA, CDR2 FQGNSA. This CDR3 contains 14 residues. V lost 5 bases, J lost 0 bases, and 11 bases lay in between. This CDR3 is CASSPRTLSYEQYF. The CDR3 region has the DNA TGTGCCAGCAGCCCAAGGACTCTCTCCTACGAGCAGTACTTC.

The chain has TRBV7-8 and TRBJ1-1; TRBD1 matches at 7 bases. Losses at the gene ends were 5 bases for V and 4 bases for J; bases not matched to a gene: 7. The CDR3 is 14 residues long. The germline gives CDR1 SGHVS, CDR2 FQNEAQ. The CDR3 DNA sequence: TGTGCCAGCAGCCCCGCGACAGGGATCACTGAAGCTTTCTTT. It is translated as CASSPATGITEAFF.

V and J are TRBV2 and TRBJ1-5; D gene ambiguous. The CDR3 runs 14 residues. V was cut by 3 bases and J by 7 bases, with 13 bases left in between. Germline-derived CDR1 and CDR2 are SNHLY and FYNNEI. This CDR3 reads CASSEALGGQPQHF. CDR3 DNA sequence: TGTGCCAGCAGTGAGGCCTTAGGAGGACAGCCCCAGCATTTT.

This sequence joins TRBV19 and TRBJ1-1, with a possible D match to TRBD1 (5 bases). This CDR3 contains 18 residues. Germline loops: CDR1 LNHDA, CDR2 SQIVND (reference sequence). V lost 3 bases and J 0 bases, leaving 20 bases between the germline ends. The CDR3 region is CASSIRAGGTGVNTEAFF. CDR3 in DNA: TGTGCCAGTAGTATTAGGGCCGGGGGGACGGGCGTGAACACTGAAGCTTTCTTT.

The sample holds a few counts of this clone. This chain connects TRBV6-2 or TRBV6-3 to TRBJ1-1; perhaps TRBD1 as D (5 bases). Germline V lookup: CDR1 MNHEY, CDR2 SVGEGT. V was shortened by 5 bases and J by 1 base, with 8 bases between the two germline ends. The CDR3 runs 13 residues. In DNA form, the CDR3 reads TGTGCCAGCAGTAAGACAGAGAACACTGAAGCTTTCTTT. It yields the protein CASSKTENTEAFF.

The gene calls are TRBV7-2 and TRBJ2-1; TRBD1 matches at 9 bases. V dropped 1 base and J dropped 7; count of bases not matched to a gene: 8. This CDR3 has 16 amino acids. Germline V CDR1 and CDR2: SGHTA, FQGNSA. The CDR3 region is CASSLGDRGSWNEQFF. DNA for the CDR3: TGTGCCAGCAGCTTAGGCGACAGGGGGTCGTGGAATGAGCAGTTCTTC.